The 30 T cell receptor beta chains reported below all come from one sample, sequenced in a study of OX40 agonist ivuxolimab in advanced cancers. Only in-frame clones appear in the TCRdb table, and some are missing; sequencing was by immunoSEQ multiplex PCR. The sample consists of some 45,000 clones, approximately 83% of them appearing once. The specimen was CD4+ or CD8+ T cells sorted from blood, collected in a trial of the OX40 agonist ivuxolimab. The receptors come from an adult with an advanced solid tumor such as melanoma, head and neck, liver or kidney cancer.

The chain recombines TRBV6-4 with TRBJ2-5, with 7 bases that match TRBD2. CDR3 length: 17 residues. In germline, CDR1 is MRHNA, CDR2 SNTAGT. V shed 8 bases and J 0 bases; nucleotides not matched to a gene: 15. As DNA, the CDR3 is TGTGCCAGCTCCCGGGGGGAGCGATGGGAGTACCAAGAGACCCAGTACTTC. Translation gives CASSRGERWEYQETQYF.

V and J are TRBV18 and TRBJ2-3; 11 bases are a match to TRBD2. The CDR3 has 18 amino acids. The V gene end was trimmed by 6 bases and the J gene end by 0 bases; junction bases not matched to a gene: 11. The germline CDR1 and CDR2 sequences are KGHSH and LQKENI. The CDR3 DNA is TGTGCCAGCTCCCTGACTAGCGGGACGGGTTGGAGCACAGATACGCAGTATTTT. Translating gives CASSLTSGTGWSTDTQYF.

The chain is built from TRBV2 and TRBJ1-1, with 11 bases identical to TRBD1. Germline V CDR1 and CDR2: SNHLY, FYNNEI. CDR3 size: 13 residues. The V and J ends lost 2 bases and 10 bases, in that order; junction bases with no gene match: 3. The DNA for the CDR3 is TGTGCCAGCAGTGAACGGGACAGGGGGATAGCTTTCTTT. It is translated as CASSERDRGIAFF.

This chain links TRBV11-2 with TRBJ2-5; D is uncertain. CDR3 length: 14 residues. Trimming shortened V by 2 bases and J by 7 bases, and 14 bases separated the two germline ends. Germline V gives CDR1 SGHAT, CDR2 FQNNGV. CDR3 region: CASSLSDRTGTQYF. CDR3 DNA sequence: TGTGCCAGCAGCTTATCTGACCGTACCGGGACCCAGTACTTC.

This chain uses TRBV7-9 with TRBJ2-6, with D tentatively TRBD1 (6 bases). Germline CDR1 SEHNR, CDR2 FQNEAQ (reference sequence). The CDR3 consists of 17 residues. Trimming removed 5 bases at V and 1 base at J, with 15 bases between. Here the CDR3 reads CASSARQDLSGANVLTF. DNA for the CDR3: TGTGCCAGCAGCGCTCGACAGGACCTTTCTGGGGCCAACGTCCTGACTTTC.

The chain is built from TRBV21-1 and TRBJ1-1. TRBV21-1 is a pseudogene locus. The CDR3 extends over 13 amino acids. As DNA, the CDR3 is TGTGCCAGCAGCAAAGGTAGGAACACTGAAGCTTTCTTT. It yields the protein CASSKGRNTEAFF.

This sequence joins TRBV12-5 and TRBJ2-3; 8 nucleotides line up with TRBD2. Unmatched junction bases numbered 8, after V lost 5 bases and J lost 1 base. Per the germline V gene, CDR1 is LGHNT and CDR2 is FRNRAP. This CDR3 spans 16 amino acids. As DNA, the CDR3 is TGTGCTAGTGGTCAGGATCCGGGACTAGGCACAGATACGCAGTATTTT. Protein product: CASGQDPGLGTDTQYF.

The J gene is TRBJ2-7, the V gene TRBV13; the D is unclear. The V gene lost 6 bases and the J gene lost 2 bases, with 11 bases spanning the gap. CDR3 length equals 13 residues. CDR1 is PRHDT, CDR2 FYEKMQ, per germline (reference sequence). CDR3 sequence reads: CASSQDGAYEQYF. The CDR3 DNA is TGTGCCAGCAGTCAGGACGGTGCCTACGAGCAGTACTTC. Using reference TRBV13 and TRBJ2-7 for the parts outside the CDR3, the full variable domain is AAGVIQSPRHLIKEKRETATLKCYPIPRHDTVYWYQQGPGQDPQFLISFYEKMQSDKGSIPDRFSAQQFSDYHSELNMSSLELGDSALYFCASSQDGAYEQYFGPGTRLTVT.

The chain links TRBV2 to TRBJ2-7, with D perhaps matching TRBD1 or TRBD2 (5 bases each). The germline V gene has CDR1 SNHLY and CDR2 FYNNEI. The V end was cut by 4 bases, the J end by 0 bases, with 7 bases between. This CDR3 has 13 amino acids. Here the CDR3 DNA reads TGTGCCAGCAGTGGAGGGACCTCCTACGAGCAGTACTTC. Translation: CASSGGTSYEQYF.

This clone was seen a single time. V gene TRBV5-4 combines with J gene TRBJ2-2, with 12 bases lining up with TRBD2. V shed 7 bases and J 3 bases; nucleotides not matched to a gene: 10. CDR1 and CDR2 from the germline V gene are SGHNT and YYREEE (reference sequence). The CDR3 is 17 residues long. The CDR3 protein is CASGGLAGSLDTGELFF. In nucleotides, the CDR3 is TGTGCCAGCGGTGGACTAGCGGGAAGTTTGGACACCGGGGAGCTGTTTTTT.

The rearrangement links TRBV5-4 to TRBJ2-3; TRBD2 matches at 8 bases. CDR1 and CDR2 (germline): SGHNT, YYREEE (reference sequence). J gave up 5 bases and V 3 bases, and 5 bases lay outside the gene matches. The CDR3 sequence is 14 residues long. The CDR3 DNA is TGTGCCAGCAGCTCACGGGGGGGTGGAGATACGCAGTATTTT. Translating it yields CASSSRGGGDTQYF.

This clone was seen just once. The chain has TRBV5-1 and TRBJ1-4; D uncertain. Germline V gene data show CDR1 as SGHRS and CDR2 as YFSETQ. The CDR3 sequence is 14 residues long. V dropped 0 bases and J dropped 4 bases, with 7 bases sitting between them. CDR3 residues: CASSLVPINEKLFF. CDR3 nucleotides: TGCGCCAGCAGCTTGGTACCGATTAATGAAAAACTGTTTTTT. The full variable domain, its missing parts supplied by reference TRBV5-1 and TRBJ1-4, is KAGVTQTPRYLIKTRGQQVTLSCSPISGHRSVSWYQQTPGQGLQFLFEYFSETQRNKGNFPGRFSGRQFSNSRSEMNVSTLELGDSALYLCASSLVPINEKLFFGSGTQLSVL.

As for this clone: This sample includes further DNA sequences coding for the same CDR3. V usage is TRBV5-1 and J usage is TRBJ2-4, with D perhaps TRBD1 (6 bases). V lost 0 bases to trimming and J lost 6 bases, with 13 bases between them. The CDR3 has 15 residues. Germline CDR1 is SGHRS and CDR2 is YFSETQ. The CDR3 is CASSLAGQQRNIQYF. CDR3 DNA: TGCGCCAGCAGCTTGGCCGGACAGCAGAGAAACATTCAGTACTTC.

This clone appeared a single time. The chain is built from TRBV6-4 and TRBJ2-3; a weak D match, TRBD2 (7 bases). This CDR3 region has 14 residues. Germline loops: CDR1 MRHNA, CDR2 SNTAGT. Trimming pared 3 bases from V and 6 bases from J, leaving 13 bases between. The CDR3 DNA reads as TGTGCCAGCAGTGAGGGGGGGGCGGGGGATACGCAGTATTTT. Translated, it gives CASSEGGAGDTQYF.

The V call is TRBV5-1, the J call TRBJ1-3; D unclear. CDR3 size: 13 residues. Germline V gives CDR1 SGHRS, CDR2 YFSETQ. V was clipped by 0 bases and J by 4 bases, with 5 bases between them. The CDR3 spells CASSLVGGNTIYF. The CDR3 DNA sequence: TGCGCCAGCAGCTTGGTAGGAGGAAACACCATATATTTT.

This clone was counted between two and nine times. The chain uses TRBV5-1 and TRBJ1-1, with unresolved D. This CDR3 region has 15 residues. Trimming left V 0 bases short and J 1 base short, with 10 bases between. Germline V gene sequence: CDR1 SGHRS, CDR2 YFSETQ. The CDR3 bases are TGCGCCAGCAGCTTGGGTGGAGCACCGAACACTGAAGCTTTCTTT. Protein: CASSLGGAPNTEAFF.

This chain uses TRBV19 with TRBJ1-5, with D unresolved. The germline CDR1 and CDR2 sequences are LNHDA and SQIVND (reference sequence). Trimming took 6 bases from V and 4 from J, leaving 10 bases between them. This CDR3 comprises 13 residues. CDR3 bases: TGTGCCAGTAGCGGGCAGGCTAATCAGCCCCAGCATTTT. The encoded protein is CASSGQANQPQHF.

The CDR3 reads CASSYWTGYSVNIQYF. The CDR3 DNA follows: TGTGCCAGCAGTTACTGGACAGGGTATTCGGTTAACATTCAGTACTTC. The genes are TRBV6-5 and TRBJ2-4; 8 bases fit TRBD1. CDR1 is MNHEY and CDR2 is SVGAGI in the germline V gene. V lost 1 base to trimming and J lost 7 bases; unmatched junction nucleotides: 9. The CDR3 is 16 residues long.

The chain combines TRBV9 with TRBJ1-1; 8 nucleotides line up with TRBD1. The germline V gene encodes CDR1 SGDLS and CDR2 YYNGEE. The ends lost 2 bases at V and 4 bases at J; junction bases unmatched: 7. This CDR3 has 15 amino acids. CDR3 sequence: CASSVQGARGTEAFF. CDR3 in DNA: TGTGCCAGCAGCGTCCAGGGGGCGCGGGGCACTGAAGCTTTCTTT.

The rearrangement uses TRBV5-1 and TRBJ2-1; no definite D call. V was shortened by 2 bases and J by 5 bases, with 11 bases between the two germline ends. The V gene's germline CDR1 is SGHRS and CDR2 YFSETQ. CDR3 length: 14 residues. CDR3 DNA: TGCGCCAGCAGCTTTATAGAAGAACACAATGAGCAGTTCTTC. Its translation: CASSFIEEHNEQFF.

The CDR3 sequence is CASSPGQYSPYF. Here the CDR3 DNA reads TGTGCCAGCAGCCCGGGACAGTACTCTCCCTACTTC. This sequence joins TRBV7-2 and TRBJ2-5; 7 nucleotides align to TRBD1. The CDR3 loop spans 12 amino acids. The V and J ends lost 5 bases and 14 bases, in that order; junction bases with no gene match: 11. The germline gives CDR1 SGHTA, CDR2 FQGNSA.

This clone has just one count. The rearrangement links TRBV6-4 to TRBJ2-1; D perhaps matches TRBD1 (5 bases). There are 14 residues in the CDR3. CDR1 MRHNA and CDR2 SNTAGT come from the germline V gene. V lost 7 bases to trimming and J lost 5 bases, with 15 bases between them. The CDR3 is CASTKSQGHNEQFF. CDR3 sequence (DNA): TGTGCCAGCACCAAAAGCCAGGGCCACAATGAGCAGTTCTTC.

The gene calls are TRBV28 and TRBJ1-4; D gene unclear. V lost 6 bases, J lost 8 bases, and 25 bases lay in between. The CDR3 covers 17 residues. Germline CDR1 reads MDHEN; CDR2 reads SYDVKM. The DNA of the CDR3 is TGTGCCAGCAGCCCGCAGTTTTCCCCCCGCGGTGGAGAAAAACTGTTTTTT. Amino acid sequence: CASSPQFSPRGGEKLFF.

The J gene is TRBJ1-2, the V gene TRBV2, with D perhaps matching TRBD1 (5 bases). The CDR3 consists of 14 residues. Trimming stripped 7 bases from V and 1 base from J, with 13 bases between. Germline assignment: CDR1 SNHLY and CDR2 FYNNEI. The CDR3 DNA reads TGTGCCAGCATGGGGCGTCAAGTTAACTATGGCTACACCTTC. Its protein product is CASMGRQVNYGYTF.

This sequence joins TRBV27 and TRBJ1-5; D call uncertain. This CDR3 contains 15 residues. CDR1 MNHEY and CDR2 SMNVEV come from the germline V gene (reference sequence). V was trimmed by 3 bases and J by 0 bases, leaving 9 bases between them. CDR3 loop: CASSFGGFSNQPQHF. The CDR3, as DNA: TGTGCCAGCAGTTTTGGAGGGTTTAGCAATCAGCCCCAGCATTTT.

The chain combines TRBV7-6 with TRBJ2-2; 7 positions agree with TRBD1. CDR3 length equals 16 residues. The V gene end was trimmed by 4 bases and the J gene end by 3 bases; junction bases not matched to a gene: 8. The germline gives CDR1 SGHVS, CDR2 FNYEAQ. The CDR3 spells CASSSPTGTDTGELFF. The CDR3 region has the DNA TGTGCCAGCAGCTCGCCGACAGGGACAGACACCGGGGAGCTGTTTTTT. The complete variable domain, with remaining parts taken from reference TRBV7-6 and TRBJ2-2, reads GAGVSQSPRYKVTKRGQDVALRCDPISGHVSLYWYRQALGQGPEFLTYFNYEAQQDKSGLPNDRFSAERPEGSISTLTIQRTEQRDSAMYRCASSSPTGTDTGELFFGEGSRLTVL.

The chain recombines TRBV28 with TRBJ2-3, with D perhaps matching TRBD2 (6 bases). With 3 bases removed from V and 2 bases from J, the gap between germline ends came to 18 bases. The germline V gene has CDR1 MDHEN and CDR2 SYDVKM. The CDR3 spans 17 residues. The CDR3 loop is CASSLISGTHFTDTQYF. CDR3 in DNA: TGTGCCAGCAGTTTGATTAGTGGGACTCACTTCACAGATACGCAGTATTTT.

The CDR3 nucleotides are TGTGCCAGCTCACCACAGGGGCAGTCCTACGAGCAGTACTTC. Amino acid sequence: CASSPQGQSYEQYF. The genes are TRBV18 and TRBJ2-7, with D tentatively TRBD1 (5 bases). CDR1 KGHSH and CDR2 LQKENI come from the germline V gene. This CDR3 is 14 amino acids long. V was shortened by 1 base and J by 1 base, with 8 bases between the two germline ends.

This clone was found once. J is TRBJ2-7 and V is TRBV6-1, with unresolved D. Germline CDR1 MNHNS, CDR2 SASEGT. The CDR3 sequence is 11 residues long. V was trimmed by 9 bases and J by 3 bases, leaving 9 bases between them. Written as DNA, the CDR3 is TGTGCCAGTACCAATGGCTACGAGCAGTACTTC. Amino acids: CASTNGYEQYF.

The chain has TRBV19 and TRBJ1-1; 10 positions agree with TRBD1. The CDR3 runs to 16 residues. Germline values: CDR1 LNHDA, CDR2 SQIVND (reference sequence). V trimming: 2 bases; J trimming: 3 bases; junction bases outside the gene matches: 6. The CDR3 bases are TGTGCCAGTAGTATAATCCGGGACAGGGGTCACACTGAAGCTTTCTTT. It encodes CASSIIRDRGHTEAFF.